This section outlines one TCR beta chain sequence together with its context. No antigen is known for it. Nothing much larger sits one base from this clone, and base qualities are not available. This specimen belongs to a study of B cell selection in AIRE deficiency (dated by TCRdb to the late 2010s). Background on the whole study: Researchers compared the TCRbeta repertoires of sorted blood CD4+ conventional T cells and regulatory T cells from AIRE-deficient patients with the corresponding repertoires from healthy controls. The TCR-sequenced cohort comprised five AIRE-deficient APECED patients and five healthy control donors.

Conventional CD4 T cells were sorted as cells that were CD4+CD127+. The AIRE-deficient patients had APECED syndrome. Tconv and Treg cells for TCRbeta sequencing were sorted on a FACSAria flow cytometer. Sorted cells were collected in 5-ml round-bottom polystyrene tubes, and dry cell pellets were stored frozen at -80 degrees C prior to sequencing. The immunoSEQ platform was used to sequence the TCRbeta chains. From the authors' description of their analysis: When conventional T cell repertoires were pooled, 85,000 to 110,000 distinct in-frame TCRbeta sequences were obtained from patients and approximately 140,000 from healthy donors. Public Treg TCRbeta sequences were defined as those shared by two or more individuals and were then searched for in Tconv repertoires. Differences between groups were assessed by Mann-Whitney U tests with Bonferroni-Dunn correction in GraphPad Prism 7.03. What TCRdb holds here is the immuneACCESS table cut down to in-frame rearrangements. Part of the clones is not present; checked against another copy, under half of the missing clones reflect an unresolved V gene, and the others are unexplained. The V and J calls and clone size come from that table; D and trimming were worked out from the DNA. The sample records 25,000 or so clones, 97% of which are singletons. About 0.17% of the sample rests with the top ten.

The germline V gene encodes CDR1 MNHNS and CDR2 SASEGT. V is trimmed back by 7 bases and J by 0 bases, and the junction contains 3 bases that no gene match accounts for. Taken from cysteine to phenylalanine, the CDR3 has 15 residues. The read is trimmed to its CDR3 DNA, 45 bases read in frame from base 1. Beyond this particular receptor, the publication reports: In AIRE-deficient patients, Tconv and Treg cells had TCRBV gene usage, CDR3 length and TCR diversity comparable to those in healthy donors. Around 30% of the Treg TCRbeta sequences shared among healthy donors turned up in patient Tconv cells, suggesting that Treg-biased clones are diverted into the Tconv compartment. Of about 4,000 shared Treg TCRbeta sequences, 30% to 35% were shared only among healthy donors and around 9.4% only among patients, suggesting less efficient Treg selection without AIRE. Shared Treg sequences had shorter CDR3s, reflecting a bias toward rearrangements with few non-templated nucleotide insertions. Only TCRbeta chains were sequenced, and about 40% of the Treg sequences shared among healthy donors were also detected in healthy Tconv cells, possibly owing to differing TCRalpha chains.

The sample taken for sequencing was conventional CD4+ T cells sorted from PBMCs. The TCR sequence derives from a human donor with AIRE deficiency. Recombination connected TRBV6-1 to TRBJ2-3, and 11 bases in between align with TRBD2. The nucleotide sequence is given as TGTGCCAGCATCAGACTAGCGGGGAGCACAGATACGCAGTATTTT. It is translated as CASIRLAGSTDTQYF.